This T cell receptor (beta chain) was sequenced during a study of CD8+ T cells in alopecia areata. About the study: For 6 to 18 months, tofacitinib was taken, and 6 months off drug followed.

The authors extracted RNA and reverse transcribed it into cDNA as the sequencing template. Produced via immunoSEQ multiplex PCR; TCRdb's table is partial and in-frame only. The sample shows around 140,000 clones, around 49% of them seen only once. V was clipped by 1 base and J by 2 bases, with 11 bases between them. This CDR3 is built from 16 residues. Germline CDR1 reads SGHTA; CDR2 reads FQGNSA. Whole-study findings and limits: Tissue-resident alphabeta T cells belonging to normal skin likewise get sequenced within scalp specimens. Alopecia totalis/universalis scalp especially showed more expanded CD8+ clones than normal scalp.

As concerns this clone: Its cognate antigen is unknown.

This receptor was taken from a human donor with alopecia areata. This chain connects TRBV7-2 to TRBJ2-2; either TRBD1 or TRBD2 may supply D (5 bases each). Sequenced here: CD8+ T cells sorted from blood, sampled at week 0. The CDR3 nucleotides are TGTGCCAGCAGCTTAGAGGGACCCATTAACACCGGGGAGCTGTTTTTT. Translating gives CASSLEGPINTGELFF.